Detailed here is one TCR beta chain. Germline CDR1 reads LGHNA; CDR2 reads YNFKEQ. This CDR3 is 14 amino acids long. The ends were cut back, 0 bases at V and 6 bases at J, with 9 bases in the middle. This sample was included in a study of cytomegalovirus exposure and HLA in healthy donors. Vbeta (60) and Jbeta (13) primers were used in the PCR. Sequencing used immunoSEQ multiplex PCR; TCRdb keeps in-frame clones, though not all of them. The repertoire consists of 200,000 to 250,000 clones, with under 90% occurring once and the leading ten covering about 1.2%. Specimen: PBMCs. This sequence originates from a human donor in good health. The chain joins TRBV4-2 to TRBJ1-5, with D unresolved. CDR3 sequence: CASSQDSRSQPQHF. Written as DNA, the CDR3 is TGTGCCAGCAGCCAAGATTCGAGGAGTCAGCCCCAGCATTTT.